Detailed here is one TCR beta chain. This entry belongs to a study of blood T cell repertoires in COVID-19. Study-level information: The United States, Italy and Spain supplied acute and convalescent COVID-19 samples. T cells, B-cell-depleted T cells, or PBMCs supplied cDNA or gDNA.

The J segment lost 0 bases and the V segment lost 4 bases, leaving 5 bases of the junction unmatched. In germline, CDR1 is SGHRS, CDR2 YFSETQ. The CDR3 is made up of 15 amino acids. As processed by the authors: Scientists estimated how many nucleated cells there were by amplifying reference gene primers. Repertoires were generated with immunoSEQ multiplex PCR, while TCRdb's copy carries only in-frame clones and drops some. The V and J calls and clone size come from that table; D and trimming were worked out from the DNA. The sample lists approximately 130,000 clones, around four fifths occurring once.

The sequence was collected from a man older than 75 with active or convalescent COVID-19. The specimen sequenced was peripheral blood. V and J are TRBV5-1 and TRBJ2-3, with 7 bases lining up with TRBD2. The CDR3 here is CASSRPGLSTDTQYF. In nucleotides, the CDR3 is TGCGCCAGCAGCAGACCGGGACTAAGCACAGATACGCAGTATTTT.